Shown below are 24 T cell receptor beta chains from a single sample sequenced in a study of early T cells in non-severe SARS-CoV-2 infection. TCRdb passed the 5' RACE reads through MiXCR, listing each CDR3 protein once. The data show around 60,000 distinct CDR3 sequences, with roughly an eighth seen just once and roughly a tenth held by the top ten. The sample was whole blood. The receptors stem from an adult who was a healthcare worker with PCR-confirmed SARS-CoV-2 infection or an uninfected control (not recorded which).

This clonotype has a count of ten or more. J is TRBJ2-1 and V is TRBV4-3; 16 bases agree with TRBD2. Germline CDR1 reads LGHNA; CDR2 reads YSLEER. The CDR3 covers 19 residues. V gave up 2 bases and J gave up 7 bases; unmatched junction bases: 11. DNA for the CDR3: TGCGCCAGCAGCCAATCCCCGGGACTAGCGGGAGGGCCTGGGAATGAGCAGTTCTTC. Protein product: CASSQSPGLAGGPGNEQFF.

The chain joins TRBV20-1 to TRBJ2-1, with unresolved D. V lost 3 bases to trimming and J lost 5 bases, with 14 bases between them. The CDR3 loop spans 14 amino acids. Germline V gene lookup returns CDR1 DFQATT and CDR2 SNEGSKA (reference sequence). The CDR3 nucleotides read TGCAGTGCTAGTGATCCGAAACGGAACAATGAGCAGTTCTTC. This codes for CSASDPKRNNEQFF.

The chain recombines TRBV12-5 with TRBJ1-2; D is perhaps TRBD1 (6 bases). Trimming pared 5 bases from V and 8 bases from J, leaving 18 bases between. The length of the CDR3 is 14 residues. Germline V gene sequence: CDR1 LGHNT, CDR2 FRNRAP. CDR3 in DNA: TGTGCTAGTGGTCCGGTCAGCGGGGGGCTAGGCTACACCTTC. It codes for CASGPVSGGLGYTF.

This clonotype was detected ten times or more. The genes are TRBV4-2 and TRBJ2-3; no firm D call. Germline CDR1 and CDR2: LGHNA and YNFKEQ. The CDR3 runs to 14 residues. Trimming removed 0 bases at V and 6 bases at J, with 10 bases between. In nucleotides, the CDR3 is TGTGCCAGCAGCCAAGATTATTCGGATGATACGCAGTATTTT. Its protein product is CASSQDYSDDTQYF.

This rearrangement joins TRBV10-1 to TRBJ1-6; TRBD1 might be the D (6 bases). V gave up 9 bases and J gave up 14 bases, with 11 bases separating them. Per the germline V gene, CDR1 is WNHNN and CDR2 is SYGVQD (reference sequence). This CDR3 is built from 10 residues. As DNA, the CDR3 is TGCGCCAGACCGGGGGCCACCCTCCACTTT. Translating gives CARPGATLHF.

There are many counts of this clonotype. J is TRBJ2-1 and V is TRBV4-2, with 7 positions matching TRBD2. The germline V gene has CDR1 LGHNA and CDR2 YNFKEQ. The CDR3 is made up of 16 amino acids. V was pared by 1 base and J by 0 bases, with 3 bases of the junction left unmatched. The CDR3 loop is CASSQGLAASYNEQFF. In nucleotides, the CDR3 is TGTGCCAGCAGCCAAGGACTAGCAGCCTCCTACAATGAGCAGTTCTTC.

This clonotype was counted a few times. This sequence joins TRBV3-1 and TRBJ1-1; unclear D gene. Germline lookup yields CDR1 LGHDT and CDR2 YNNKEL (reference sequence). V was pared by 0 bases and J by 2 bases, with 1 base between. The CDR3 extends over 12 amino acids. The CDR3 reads CASSQDNTEAFF. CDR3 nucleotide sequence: TGTGCCAGCAGCCAAGATAACACTGAAGCTTTCTTT.

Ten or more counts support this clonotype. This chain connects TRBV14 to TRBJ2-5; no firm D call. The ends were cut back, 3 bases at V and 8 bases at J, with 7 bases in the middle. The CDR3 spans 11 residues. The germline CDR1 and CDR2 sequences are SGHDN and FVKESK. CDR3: CASSQGFTQYF. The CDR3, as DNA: TGTGCCAGCAGCCAGGGATTTACCCAGTACTTC.

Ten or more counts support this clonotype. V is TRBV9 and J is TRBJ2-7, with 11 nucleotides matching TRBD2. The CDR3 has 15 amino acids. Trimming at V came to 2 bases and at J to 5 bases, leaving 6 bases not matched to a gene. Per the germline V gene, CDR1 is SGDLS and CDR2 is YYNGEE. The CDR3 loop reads CASSVRLAGIHEQYF. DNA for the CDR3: TGTGCCAGCAGCGTCCGACTAGCGGGAATACACGAGCAGTACTTC.

The CDR3 DNA reads as TGTGCCAGCAGGGCAGGGGGGTCACCCCTCCACTTT. Encoded protein: CASRAGGSPLHF. The chain joins TRBV6-6 to TRBJ1-6; 7 nucleotides line up with TRBD1. This CDR3 spans 12 amino acids. V was pared by 6 bases and J by 10 bases, with 3 bases of the junction left unmatched. The germline V gene has CDR1 MNHNY and CDR2 SVGAGI (reference sequence).

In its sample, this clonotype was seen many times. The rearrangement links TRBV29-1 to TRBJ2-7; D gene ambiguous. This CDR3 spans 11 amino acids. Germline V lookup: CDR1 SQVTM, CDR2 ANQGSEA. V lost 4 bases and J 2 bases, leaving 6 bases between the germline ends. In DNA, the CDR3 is TGCAGCGTTGCAGAGACCTACGAGCAGTACTTC. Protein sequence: CSVAETYEQYF.

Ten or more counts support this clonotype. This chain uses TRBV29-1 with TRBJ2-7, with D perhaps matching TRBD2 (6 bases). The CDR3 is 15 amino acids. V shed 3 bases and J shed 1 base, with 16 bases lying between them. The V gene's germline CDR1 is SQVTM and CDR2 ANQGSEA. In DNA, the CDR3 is TGCAGCGTTGATGGCCTTTTGGAGGGGTCCTACGAGCAGTACTTC. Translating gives CSVDGLLEGSYEQYF.

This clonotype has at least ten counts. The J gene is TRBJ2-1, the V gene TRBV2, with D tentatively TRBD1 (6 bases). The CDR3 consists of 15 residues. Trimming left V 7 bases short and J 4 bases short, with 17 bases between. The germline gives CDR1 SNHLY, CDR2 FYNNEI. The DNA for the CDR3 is TGTGCCAGCAACTACCCTTCAGGGGCATACAATGAGCAGTTCTTC. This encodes CASNYPSGAYNEQFF.

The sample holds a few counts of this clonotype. CDR3 nucleotide sequence: TGTGCCAGCATCAACTTAAGGGGGACAGGGAAGAGGACCCAGTACTTC. It specifies CASINLRGTGKRTQYF. The chain uses TRBV21-1 and TRBJ2-5; the table's D call, TRBD1, has no DNA check behind it. TRBV21-1 is marked as a pseudogene. This CDR3 is built from 16 residues.

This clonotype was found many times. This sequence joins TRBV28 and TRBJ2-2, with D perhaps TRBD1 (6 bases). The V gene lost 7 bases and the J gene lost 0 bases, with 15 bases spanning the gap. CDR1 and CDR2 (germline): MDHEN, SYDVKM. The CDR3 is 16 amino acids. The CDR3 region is CASTQTGTPNTGELFF. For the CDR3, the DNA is TGTGCCAGCACCCAAACCGGGACACCGAACACCGGGGAGCTGTTTTTT.

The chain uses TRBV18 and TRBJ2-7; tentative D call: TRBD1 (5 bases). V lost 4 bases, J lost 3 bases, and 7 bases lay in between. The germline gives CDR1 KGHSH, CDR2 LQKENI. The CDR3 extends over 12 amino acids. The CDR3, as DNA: TGTGCCAGCTCACGAACAGGCTACGAGCAGTACTTC. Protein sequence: CASSRTGYEQYF.

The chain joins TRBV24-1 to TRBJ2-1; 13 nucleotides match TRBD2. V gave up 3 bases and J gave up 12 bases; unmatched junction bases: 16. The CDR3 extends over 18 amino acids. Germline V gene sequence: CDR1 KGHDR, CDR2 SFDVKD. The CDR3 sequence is CATSDVRPGTSGVWVQFF. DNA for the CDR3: TGTGCCACCAGTGATGTCCGCCCCGGGACTAGCGGGGTCTGGGTGCAGTTCTTC.

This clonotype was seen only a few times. The CDR3 loop is CASSTGSLEAFF. DNA for the CDR3: TGTGCCAGCAGCACAGGGTCTCTTGAAGCTTTCTTT. V usage is TRBV6-5 and J usage is TRBJ1-1; D perhaps matches TRBD1 (6 bases). V was pared by 6 bases and J by 7 bases, with 12 bases between. Germline CDR1 is MNHEY and CDR2 is SVGAGI. This CDR3 has 12 amino acids.

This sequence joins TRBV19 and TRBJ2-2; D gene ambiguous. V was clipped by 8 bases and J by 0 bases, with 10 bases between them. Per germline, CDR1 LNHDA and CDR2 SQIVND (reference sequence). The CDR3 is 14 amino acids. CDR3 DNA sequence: TGTGCCAGTTCGACAAACTCGAACACCGGGGAGCTGTTTTTT. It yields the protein CASSTNSNTGELFF.

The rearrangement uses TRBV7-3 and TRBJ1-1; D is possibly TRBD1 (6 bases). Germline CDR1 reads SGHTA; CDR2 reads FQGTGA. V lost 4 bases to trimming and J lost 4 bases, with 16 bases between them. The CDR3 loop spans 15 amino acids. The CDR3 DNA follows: TGTGCCAGCAGCTCCCAAGGGGGTAAGGTCACTGAAGCTTTCTTT. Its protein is CASSSQGGKVTEAFF.

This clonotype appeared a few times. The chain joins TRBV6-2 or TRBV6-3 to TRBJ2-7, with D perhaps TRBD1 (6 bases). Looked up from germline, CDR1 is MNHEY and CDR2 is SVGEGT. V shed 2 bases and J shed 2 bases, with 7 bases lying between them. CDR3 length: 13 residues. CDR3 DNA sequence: TGTGCCAGCAGTTACGGGGACACCTACGAGCAGTACTTC. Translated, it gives CASSYGDTYEQYF.

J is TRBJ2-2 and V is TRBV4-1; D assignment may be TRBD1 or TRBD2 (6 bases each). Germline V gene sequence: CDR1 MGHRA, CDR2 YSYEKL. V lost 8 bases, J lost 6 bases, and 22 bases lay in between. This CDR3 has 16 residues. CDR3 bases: TGCGCCAGCCGTGTAGGGGGGCAGGGGTACGCCGGGGAGCTGTTTTTT. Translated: CASRVGGQGYAGELFF.

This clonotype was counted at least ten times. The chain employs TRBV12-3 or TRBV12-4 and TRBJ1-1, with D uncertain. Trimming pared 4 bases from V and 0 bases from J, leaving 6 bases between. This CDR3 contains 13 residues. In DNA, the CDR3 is TGTGCCAGCAGTTCCTACTTGAACACTGAAGCTTTCTTT. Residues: CASSSYLNTEAFF.

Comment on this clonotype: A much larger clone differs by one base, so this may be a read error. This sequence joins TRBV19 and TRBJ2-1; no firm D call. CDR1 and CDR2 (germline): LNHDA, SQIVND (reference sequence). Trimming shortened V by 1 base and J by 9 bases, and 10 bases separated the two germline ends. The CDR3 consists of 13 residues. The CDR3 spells CASSIVFPIEQFF. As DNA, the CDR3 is TGTGCCAGTAGTATAGTGTTTCCCATTGAGCAGTTCTTC. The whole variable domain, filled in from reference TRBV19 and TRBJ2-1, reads DGGITQSPKYLFRKEGQNVTLSCEQNLNHDAMYWYRQDPGQGLRLIYYSQIVNDFQKGDIAEGYSVSREKKESFPLTVTSAQKNPTAFYLCASSIVFPIEQFFGPGTRLTVL.